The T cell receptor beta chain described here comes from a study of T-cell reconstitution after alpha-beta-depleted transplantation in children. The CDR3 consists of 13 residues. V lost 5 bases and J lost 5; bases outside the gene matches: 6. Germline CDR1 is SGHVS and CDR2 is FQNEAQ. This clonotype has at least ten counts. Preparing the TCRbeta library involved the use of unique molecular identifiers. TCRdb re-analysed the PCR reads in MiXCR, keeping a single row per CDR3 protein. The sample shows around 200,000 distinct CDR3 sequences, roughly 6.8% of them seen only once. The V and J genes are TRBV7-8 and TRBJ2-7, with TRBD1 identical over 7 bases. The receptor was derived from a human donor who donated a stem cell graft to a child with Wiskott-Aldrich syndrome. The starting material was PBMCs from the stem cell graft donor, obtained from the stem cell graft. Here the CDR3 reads CASSIRDSHEQYF. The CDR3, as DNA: TGTGCCAGCAGCATCCGGGACAGTCACGAGCAGTACTTC.